Reported below is one TCR beta chain. PCR primers comprised 60 Vbeta and 13 Jbeta primers. TCRdb keeps only in-frame clones here, not all; method: immunoSEQ multiplex PCR. The table shows some 200,000 clones, with over 75% occurring only once. These data are taken from a study of cytomegalovirus exposure and HLA in healthy donors. The CDR3 has 13 amino acids. The trim removed 6 bases at V and 5 bases at J, leaving 3 bases unmatched. The V gene's germline CDR1 is MNHEY and CDR2 SVGAGI. The TCR originated in a man aged 45-65 years in good health and CMV-seronegative. Sequences were obtained from PBMCs. The V gene is TRBV6-5, the J gene TRBJ1-4, with 7 bases fitting TRBD1. This chain's CDR3 is CASSPGQNEKLFF. The CDR3 DNA is TGTGCCAGCAGCCCGGGACAGAATGAAAAACTGTTTTTT.